This TCR beta chain was profiled in a study of shared clonotypes between healthy human individuals. Looking at the study overall: Each donor contributed plates that comprised three CD4 naive, three CD4 memory, two CD8 naive and one CD8 memory.

Clones were read by immunoSEQ multiplex PCR, and TCRdb kept only the in-frame ones, dropping some. Among about 1.1 million clones, 70% to 80% were seen once, and the ten largest hold 0.55% to 0.7%. V shed 1 base and J 0 bases; nucleotides not matched to a gene: 15. This CDR3 has 20 amino acids. Germline values: CDR1 SGHNT, CDR2 YYREEE (reference sequence). The specimen sequenced was memory CD4+ T cells from PBMCs. The subset: CD45RA-negative fraction. The gene calls are TRBV5-4 and TRBJ2-4; 8 bases map to TRBD2. The sequence was collected from a man between 18 and 29 years old in good health. Some clones in this sample may be carry-over from other donors' samples. CDR3 coding DNA: TGTGCCAGCAGCTTGCGCCTCGGGGGTCTCCGGGAGGGAGCCAAAAACATTCAGTACTTC. As protein: CASSLRLGGLREGAKNIQYF.